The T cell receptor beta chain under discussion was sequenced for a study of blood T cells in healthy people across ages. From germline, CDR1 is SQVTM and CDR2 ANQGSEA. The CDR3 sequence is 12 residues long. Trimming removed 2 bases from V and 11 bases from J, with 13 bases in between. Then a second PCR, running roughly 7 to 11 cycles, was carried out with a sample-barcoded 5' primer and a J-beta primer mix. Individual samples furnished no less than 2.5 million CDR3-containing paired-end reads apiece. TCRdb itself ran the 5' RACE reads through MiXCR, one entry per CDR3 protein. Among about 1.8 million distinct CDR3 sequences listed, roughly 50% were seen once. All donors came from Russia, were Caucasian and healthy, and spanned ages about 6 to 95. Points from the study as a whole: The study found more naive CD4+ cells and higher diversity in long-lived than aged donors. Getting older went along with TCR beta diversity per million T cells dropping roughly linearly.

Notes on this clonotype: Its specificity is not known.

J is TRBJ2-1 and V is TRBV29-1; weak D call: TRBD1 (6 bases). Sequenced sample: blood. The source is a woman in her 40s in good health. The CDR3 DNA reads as TGCAGCGTTGAAAGCCTGGGGGCAAAGCAGTTCTTC. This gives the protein CSVESLGAKQFF.